This is a list of T cell receptor beta chains from one sample in a study of cytomegalovirus exposure and HLA in healthy donors. Method: immunoSEQ multiplex PCR; TCRdb's copy keeps in-frame clones and lacks some. The sample contains roughly 200,000 clones, under 9.5% of which appear only once. The sequencing sample was made of PBMCs. These receptors came from a woman aged 25 to 39 in good health and CMV-seropositive. Both conserved end residues are part of each CDR3. D genes are given only for firm matches. A row's size may be missing; if present it is once, few, many or a size class.

d_call,j_call,v_call,clone_size,cdr3_aa,cdr3_nt
TRBD1,TRBJ1-1,TRBV27,few,CASSPQGARRSEAFF,TGTGCCAGCAGTCCTCAGGGGGCAAGAAGGTCTGAAGCTTTCTTT
TRBD1,TRBJ2-7,TRBV14,.,CASRRGDRGREQYF,TGTGCCAGCAGACGCGGGGACAGGGGACGAGAGCAGTACTTC
TRBD1,TRBJ2-2,TRBV5-1,.,CASSGQGGTGELFF,TGCGCCAGCAGCGGACAGGGGGGAACCGGGGAGCTGTTTTTT
TRBD2,TRBJ2-7,TRBV6-1,.,CASSDKGLAGYEQYF,TGTGCCAGCAGTGACAAGGGGCTAGCGGGGTACGAGCAGTACTTC
TRBD1,TRBJ1-5,TRBV2,few,CASRGTGNPLGNQPQHF,TGTGCCAGCAGGGGGACAGGGAATCCGCTTGGCAATCAGCCCCAGCATTTT
TRBD2,TRBJ2-1,TRBV6-6,.,CASSPGLAGANEQFF,TGTGCCAGCAGTCCAGGACTAGCGGGAGCCAATGAGCAGTTCTTC
TRBD2,TRBJ2-1,TRBV5-1,.,CASSLTSGSYNEQFF,TGCGCCAGCAGCTTGACTAGCGGGTCCTACAATGAGCAGTTCTTC
.,TRBJ1-4,TRBV2,.,CASSVRARTTAANEKLFF,TGTGCCAGCAGTGTCCGCGCCAGGACTACTGCGGCTAATGAAAAACTGTTTTTT
.,TRBJ2-6,TRBV7-9,.,CASSLFLNVLTF,TGTGCCAGCAGCTTGTTCCTCAACGTCCTGACTTTC
.,TRBJ1-3,TRBV7-9,few,CASSLGTYSGNTIYF,TGTGCCAGCAGCTTAGGGACTTACTCTGGAAACACCATATATTTT